This TCR beta chain was found in a study of blood T cell repertoires in COVID-19. For the study at large: Italy, Spain and the United States were the sources of the convalescent and acute COVID-19 samples.

In the authors' workflow: For nucleated cells, counts were estimated from reference gene primer amplification. Libraries were prepared by immunoSEQ multiplex PCR; TCRdb keeps only in-frame clonotypes and omits some of them. V and J calls and clone size are copied from that table; D and trimming were computed from the DNA. Of under 250,000 clones in the sample, 84% were seen once. Germline V gene sequence: CDR1 SGHTA, CDR2 FQGTGA. Trimming shortened V by 3 bases and J by 2 bases, and 11 bases separated the two germline ends. The CDR3 runs 15 residues. The clonotype originates from a man in his fifties or sixties with active or convalescent COVID-19. Source material: peripheral blood. This chain connects TRBV7-3 to TRBJ1-5, with D unclear. CDR3 in DNA: TGTGCCAGCAGCTTTGAGGGTTTGGGCAATCAGCCCCAGCATTTT. Protein: CASSFEGLGNQPQHF. Using reference TRBV7-3 and TRBJ1-5 for the parts outside the CDR3, the full variable domain is GAGVSQTPSNKVTEKGKYVELRCDPISGHTALYWYRQSLGQGPEFLIYFQGTGAADDSGLPNDRFFAVRPEGSVSTLKIQRTERGDSAVYLCASSFEGLGNQPQHFGDGTRLSIL.